The clone carrying this T cell receptor (beta chain) has ten or more counts. Its antigen is as yet unknown. The V and J ends lost 2 bases and 4 bases respectively, with 12 bases between them. This CDR3 contains 15 residues. Germline V gene lookup returns CDR1 SNHLY and CDR2 FYNNEI. The source of the sample is a study of CD8 T cells in ankylosing spondylitis. TCR beta libraries were made by quantitative 5'-RACE with molecular barcodes. TCRdb reprocessed the 5' RACE reads via MiXCR and lists one record per CDR3 protein. In the table there are 45,000 to 65,000 distinct CDR3 sequences, approximately 7% of which are singletons. Findings and limits, study-wide: Seemingly characteristic of ankylosing spondylitis blood was a TCR beta motif consisting of about 8 highly homologous variants. Disease-linked clones were found to be CD8+ and relatively rare in peripheral blood. A subset of motif variants has previously been described in the synovial fluid and blood of reactive arthritis.

The sequenced sample was blood, either unsorted or a sorted T cell fraction (not recorded which). This TCR came from a female donor with ankylosing spondylitis or in good health (not recorded which). V is TRBV2 and J is TRBJ2-1; D gene uncertain. In nucleotides, the CDR3 is TGTGCCAGCAGTGAACCGTCCCGGTCTTACAATGAGCAGTTCTTC. It specifies CASSEPSRSYNEQFF.